This T cell receptor beta chain appears in the sequencing data of a study of persistence of HIV-infected CD4 T cells. Study-level information: Donors were ART-treated; their CMV- and Gag-responding CD4+ T cells were isolated.

A word on this clone: Its target is unknown.

With 5 bases clipped from V and 4 bases from J, the junction kept 0 bases outside the gene matches. Germline V gene data show CDR1 as MNHEY and CDR2 as SVGAGI. There are 13 residues in the CDR3. The libraries were made with immunoSEQ version 4 in survey mode. Generated by immunoSEQ multiplex PCR, the TCRdb table keeps only in-frame clones and is missing some. The sample has approximately 36,000 clones, approximately 81% seen once. Overlapping HIV-1 Gag 15-mer peptides at about 1 ug per peptide per mL were used. Memory cells lacking CD40L and CD69 with high CD45RO were sorted. For at least 4 years, plasma HIV-1 RNA was undetectable (<50 copies/mL). Study-level findings and limits: Degenerate expanded CDR3beta sequences were enriched among CMV- and Gag-responding cells.

The V and J genes are TRBV6-5 and TRBJ2-3; 10 bases align to TRBD2. The sequencing used cultured CD4+ T cells from PBMCs, collected from a patient who received antiretroviral therapy. The TCR was taken from an adult with HIV. The donor label of this sample is uncertain. In nucleotides, the CDR3 is TGTGCCAGCAGTAGCGGGGGGGCAGATACGCAGTATTTT. This sequence encodes CASSSGGADTQYF.